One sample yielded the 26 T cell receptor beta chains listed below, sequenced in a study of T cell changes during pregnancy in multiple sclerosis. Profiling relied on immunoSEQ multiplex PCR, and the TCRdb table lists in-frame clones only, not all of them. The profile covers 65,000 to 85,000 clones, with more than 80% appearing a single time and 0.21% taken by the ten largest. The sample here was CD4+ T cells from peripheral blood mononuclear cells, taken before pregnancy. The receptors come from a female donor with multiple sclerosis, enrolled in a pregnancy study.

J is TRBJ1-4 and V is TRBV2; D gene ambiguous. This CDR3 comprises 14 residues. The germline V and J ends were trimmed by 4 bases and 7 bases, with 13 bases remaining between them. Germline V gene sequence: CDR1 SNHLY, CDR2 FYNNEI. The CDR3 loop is CASSVVRRVEKLFF. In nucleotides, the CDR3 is TGTGCCAGCAGTGTAGTTAGGCGGGTTGAAAAACTGTTTTTT.

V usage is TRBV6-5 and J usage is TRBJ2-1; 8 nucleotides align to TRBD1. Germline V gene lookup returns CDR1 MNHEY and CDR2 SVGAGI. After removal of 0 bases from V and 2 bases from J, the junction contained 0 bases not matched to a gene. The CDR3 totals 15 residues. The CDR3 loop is CASSYSTGAYNEQFF. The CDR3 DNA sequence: TGTGCCAGCAGTTACTCGACAGGGGCCTACAATGAGCAGTTCTTC.

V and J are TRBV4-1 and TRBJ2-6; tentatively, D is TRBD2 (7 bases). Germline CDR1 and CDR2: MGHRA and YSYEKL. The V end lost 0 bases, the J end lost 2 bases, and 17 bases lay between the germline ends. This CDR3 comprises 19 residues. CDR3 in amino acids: CASSQDRGGLGAGANVLTF. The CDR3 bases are TGCGCCAGCAGCCAAGATAGGGGGGGGTTGGGGGCTGGGGCCAACGTCCTGACTTTC.

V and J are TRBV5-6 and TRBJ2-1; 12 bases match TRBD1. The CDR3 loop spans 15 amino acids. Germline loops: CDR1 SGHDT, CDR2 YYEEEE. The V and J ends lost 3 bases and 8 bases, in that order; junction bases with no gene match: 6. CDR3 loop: CASSWGQGAWDEQFF. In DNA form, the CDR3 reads TGTGCCAGCAGCTGGGGACAGGGGGCCTGGGATGAGCAGTTCTTC.

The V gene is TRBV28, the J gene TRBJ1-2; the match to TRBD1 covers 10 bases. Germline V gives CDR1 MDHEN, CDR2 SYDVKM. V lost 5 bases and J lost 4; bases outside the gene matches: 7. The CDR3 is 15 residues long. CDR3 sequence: CASSIPGQGSYGYTF. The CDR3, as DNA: TGTGCCAGCAGTATACCGGGACAGGGGTCCTATGGCTACACCTTC.

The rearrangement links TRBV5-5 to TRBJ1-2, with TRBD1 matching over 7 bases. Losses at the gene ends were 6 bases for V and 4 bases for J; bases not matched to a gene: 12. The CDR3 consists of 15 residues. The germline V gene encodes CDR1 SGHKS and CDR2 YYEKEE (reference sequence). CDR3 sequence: CASNQGEYVLYGYTF. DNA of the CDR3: TGTGCCAGCAATCAGGGGGAGTATGTTCTCTATGGCTACACCTTC. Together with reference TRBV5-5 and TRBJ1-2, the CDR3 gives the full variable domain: DAGVTQSPTHLIKTRGQQVTLRCSPISGHKSVSWYQQVLGQGPQFIFQYYEKEERGRGNFPDRFSARQFPNYSSELNVNALLLGDSALYLCASNQGEYVLYGYTFGSGTRLTVV.

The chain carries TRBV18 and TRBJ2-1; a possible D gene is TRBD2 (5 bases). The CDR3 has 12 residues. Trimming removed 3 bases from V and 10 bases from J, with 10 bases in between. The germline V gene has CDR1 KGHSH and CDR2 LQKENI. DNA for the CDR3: TGTGCCAGCTCACCGCCGTCGGGGGAGCAGTTCTTC. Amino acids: CASSPPSGEQFF. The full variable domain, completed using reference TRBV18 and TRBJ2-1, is NAGVMQNPRHLVRRRGQEARLRCSPMKGHSHVYWYRQLPEEGLKFMVYLQKENIIDESGMPKERFSAEFPKEGPSILRIQQVVRGDSAAYFCASSPPSGEQFFGPGTRLTVL.

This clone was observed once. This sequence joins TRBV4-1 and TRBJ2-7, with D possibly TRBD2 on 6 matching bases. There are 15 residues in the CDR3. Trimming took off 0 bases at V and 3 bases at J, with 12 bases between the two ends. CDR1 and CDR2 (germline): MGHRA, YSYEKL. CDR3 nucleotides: TGCGCCAGCAGCCAAGATGAACCTAGCGACTACGAGCAGTACTTC. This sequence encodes CASSQDEPSDYEQYF.

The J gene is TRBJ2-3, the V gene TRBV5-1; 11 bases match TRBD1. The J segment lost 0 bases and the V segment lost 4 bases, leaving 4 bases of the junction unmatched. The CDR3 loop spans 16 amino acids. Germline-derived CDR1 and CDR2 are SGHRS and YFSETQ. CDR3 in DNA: TGCGCCAGCAGCCCGGGACAGGGGGTTAGCACAGATACGCAGTATTTT. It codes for CASSPGQGVSTDTQYF.

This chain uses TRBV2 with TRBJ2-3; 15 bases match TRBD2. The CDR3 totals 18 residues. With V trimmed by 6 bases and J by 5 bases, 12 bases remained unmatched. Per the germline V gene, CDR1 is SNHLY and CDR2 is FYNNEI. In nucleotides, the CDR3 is TGTGCCAGCAGGGGGACACCGGGACTAGCGGGGGGTGGAGATACGCAGTATTTT. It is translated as CASRGTPGLAGGGDTQYF.

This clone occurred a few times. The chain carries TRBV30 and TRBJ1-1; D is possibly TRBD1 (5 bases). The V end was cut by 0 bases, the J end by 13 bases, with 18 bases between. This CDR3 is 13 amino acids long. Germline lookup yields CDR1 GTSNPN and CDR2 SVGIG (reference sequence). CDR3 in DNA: TGTGCCTGGAGTGTAAGCCCCATGGCCGGGGGTTTCTTT. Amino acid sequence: CAWSVSPMAGGFF.

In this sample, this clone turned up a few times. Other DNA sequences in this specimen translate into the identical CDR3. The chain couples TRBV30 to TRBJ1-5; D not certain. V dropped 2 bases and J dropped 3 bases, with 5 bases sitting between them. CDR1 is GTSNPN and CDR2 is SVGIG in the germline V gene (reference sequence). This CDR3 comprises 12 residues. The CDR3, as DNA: TGTGCCTGGAGTACTCCCAATCAGCCCCAGCATTTT. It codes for CAWSTPNQPQHF.

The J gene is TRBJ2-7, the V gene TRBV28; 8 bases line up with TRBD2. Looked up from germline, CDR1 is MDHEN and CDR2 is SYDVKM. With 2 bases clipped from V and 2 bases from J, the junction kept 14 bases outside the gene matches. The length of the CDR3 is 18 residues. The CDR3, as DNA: TGTGCCAGCAGTTTAATGGCGGGAGGATATGGAAGCCCCTACGAGCAGTACTTC. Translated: CASSLMAGGYGSPYEQYF. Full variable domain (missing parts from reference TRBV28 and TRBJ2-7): DVKVTQSSRYLVKRTGEKVFLECVQDMDHENMFWYRQDPGLGLRLIYFSYDVKMKEKGDIPEGYSVSREKKERFSLILESASTNQTSMYLCASSLMAGGYGSPYEQYFGPGTRLTVT.

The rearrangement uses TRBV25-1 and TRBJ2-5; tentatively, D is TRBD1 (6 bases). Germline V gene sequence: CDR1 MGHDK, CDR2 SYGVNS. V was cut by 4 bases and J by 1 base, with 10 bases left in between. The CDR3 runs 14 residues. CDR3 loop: CASSGRGFQETQYF. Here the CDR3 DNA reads TGTGCCAGCAGTGGCAGGGGTTTCCAAGAGACCCAGTACTTC.

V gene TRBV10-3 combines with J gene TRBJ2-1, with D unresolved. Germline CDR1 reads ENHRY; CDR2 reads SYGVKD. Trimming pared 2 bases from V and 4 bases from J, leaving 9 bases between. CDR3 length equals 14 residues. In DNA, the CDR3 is TGTGCCATCAGTGAGCATCGAGAATACAATGAGCAGTTCTTC. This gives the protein CAISEHREYNEQFF.

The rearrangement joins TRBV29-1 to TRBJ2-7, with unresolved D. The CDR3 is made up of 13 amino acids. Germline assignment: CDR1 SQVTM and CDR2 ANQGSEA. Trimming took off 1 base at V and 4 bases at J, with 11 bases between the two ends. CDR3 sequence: CSVEGAQPYEQYF. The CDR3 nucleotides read TGCAGCGTTGAAGGGGCACAACCGTACGAGCAGTACTTC.

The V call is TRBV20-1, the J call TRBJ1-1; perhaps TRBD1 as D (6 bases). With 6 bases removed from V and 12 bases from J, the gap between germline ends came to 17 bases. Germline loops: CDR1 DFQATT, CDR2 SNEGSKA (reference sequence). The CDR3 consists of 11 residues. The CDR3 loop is CSATRDTSPFF. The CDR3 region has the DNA TGCAGTGCCACCCGGGACACTTCCCCTTTCTTT.

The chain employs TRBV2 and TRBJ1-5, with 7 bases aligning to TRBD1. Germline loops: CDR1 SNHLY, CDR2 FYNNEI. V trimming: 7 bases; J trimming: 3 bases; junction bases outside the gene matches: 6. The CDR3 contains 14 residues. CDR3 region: CASNLDRVNQPQHF. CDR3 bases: TGTGCCAGCAACCTCGACAGGGTCAATCAGCCCCAGCATTTT.

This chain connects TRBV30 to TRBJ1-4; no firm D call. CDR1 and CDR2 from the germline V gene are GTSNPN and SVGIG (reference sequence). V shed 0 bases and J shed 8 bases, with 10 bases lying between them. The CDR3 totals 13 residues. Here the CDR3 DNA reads TGTGCCTGGAGTGTATTCGGGAAAGAAAAACTGTTTTTT. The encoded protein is CAWSVFGKEKLFF.

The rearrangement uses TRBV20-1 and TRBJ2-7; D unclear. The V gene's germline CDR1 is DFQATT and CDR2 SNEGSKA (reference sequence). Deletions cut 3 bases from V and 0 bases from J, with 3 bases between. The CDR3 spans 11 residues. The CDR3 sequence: CSASGSYEQYF. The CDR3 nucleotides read TGCAGTGCTAGCGGCTCCTACGAGCAGTACTTC.

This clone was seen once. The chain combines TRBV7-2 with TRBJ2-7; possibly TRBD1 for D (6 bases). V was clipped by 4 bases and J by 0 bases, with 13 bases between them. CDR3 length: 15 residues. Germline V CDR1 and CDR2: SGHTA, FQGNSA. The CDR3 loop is CASSSLTGSSYEQYF. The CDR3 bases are TGTGCCAGCAGCTCCTTAACAGGGAGCTCCTACGAGCAGTACTTC.

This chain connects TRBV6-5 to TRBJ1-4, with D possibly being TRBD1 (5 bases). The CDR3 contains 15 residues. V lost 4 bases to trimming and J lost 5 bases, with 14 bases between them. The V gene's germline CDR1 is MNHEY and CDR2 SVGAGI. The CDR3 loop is CASSFRQGVNEKLFF. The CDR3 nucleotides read TGTGCCAGCAGTTTCCGACAAGGGGTAAATGAAAAACTGTTTTTT.

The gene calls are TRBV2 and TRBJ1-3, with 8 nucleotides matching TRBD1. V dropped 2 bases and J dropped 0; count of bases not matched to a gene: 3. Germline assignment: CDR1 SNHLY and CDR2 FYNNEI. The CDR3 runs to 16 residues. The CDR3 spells CASSEQGAISGNTIYF. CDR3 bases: TGTGCCAGCAGTGAACAGGGGGCCATCTCTGGAAACACCATATATTTT.

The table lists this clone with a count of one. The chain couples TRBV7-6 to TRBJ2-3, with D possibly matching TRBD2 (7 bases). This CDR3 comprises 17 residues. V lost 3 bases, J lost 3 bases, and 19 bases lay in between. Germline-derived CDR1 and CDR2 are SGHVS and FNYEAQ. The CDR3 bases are TGTGCCAGCAGCTTGACCCACGCCAGGGGAGGGACAGATACGCAGTATTTT. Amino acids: CASSLTHARGGTDTQYF.

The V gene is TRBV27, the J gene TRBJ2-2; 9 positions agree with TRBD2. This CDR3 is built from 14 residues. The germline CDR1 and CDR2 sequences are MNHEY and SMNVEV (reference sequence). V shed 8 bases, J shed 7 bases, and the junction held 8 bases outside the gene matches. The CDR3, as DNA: TGTGCCAGCCGTCGGGGGCGGGAGGGCGGGGAGCTGTTTTTT. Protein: CASRRGREGGELFF.

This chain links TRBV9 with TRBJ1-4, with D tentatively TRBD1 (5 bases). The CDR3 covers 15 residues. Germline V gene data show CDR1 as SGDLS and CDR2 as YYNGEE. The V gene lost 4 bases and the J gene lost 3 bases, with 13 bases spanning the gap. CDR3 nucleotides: TGTGCCAGCAGCTTAGGGACTCTCGCTAATGAAAAACTGTTTTTT. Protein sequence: CASSLGTLANEKLFF.